The present T cell receptor beta chain was sequenced within a study of human T cells and chemical hapten exposure. Time point indicated: pre-sensitization, week 0. The treatment: therapeutic diphenylcyclopropenone sensitization with weekly scalp DPC. MiXCR was run by TCRdb on the RACE reads, yielding one entry per CDR3 protein. The sample lists approximately 370,000 distinct CDR3 sequences, about 5% occurring once. This CDR3 region has 14 residues. V was shortened by 2 bases and J by 5 bases, with 12 bases between the two germline ends. Germline CDR1 is MDHEN and CDR2 is SYDVKM. General study results and limits: There was no change with DPC sensitization in TCRs above 1 in 1000 frequency.

For this clonotype: Antigen specificity is unknown. This may stem from a read error, because a much larger clone lies one nucleotide away. The conserved phenylalanine or tryptophan is not found at the CDR3 terminus, so this likely reflects a read error.

The rearrangement links TRBV28 to TRBJ1-2; D is possibly TRBD1 (6 bases). This specimen consisted of whole blood, obtained in connection with sensitization to the hapten diphenylcyclopropenone (DPC). The TCR originated in a woman under 30 with alopecia areata. Some clones in this sample may be carry-over from other donors' samples. The CDR3, as DNA: TGTGCCAGCAGTTTACCAGGGGTCGGGTATGGCTACACCATC. Encoded protein: CASSLPGVGYGYTI.